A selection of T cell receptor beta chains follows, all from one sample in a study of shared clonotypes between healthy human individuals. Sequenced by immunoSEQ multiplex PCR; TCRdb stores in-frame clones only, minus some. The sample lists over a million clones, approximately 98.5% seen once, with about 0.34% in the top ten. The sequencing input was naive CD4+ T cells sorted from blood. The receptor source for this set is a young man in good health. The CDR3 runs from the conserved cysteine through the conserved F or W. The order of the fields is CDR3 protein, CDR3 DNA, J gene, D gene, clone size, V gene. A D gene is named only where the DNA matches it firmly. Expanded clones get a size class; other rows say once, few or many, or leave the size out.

CDR3 protein: CAWSAGQGAWNEQYF
CDR3 DNA: TGTGCCTGGAGCGCCGGACAGGGGGCATGGAACGAGCAGTACTTC
J gene: TRBJ2-7
D gene: TRBD1
clone size: .
V gene: TRBV30

CDR3 protein: CASSLAGTASTDTQYF
CDR3 DNA: TGCGCCAGCAGCTTGGCCGGGACTGCTAGCACAGATACGCAGTATTTT
J gene: TRBJ2-3
D gene: .
clone size: .
V gene: TRBV5-1

CDR3 protein: CASTPIHEQYF
CDR3 DNA: TGTGCCAGCACCCCCATCCACGAGCAGTACTTC
J gene: TRBJ2-7
D gene: .
clone size: .
V gene: TRBV7-9

CDR3 protein: CAISEVGPNTEAFF
CDR3 DNA: TGTGCCATCAGTGAGGTGGGGCCTAACACTGAAGCTTTCTTT
J gene: TRBJ1-1
D gene: .
clone size: .
V gene: TRBV10-3

CDR3 protein: CASSTTGTVNYGYTF
CDR3 DNA: TGTGCCAGTAGTACCACAGGGACAGTCAACTATGGCTACACCTTC
J gene: TRBJ1-2
D gene: TRBD1
clone size: .
V gene: TRBV19

CDR3 protein: CASSLGAPGTGTDTQYF
CDR3 DNA: TGTGCCAGCAGCCTCGGGGCACCCGGGACTGGCACAGATACGCAGTATTTT
J gene: TRBJ2-3
D gene: .
clone size: .
V gene: TRBV5-4

CDR3 protein: CASSPPGLAGAGEQYF
CDR3 DNA: TGTGCCAGCTCACCACCGGGGCTAGCGGGAGCCGGCGAGCAGTACTTC
J gene: TRBJ2-7
D gene: TRBD2
clone size: .
V gene: TRBV18

CDR3 protein: CASSLTARGGGTEAFF
CDR3 DNA: TGTGCCAGCAGCTTAACAGCACGAGGGGGTGGCACTGAAGCTTTCTTT
J gene: TRBJ1-1
D gene: .
clone size: .
V gene: TRBV7-6

CDR3 protein: CASSLDSWYLSSYEQYF
CDR3 DNA: TGCGCCAGCAGCTTGGACAGTTGGTATCTAAGCTCCTACGAGCAGTACTTC
J gene: TRBJ2-7
D gene: .
clone size: .
V gene: TRBV5-1

CDR3 protein: CASSASLTSGREADTQYF
CDR3 DNA: TGTGCCAGCAGCGCCTCCCTGACTAGCGGGAGAGAGGCAGATACGCAGTATTTT
J gene: TRBJ2-3
D gene: TRBD2
clone size: .
V gene: TRBV9

CDR3 protein: CASIQAPGQLDTQYF
CDR3 DNA: TGCGCCAGCATCCAAGCTCCGGGGCAATTGGATACGCAGTATTTT
J gene: TRBJ2-3
D gene: .
clone size: .
V gene: TRBV5-1

CDR3 protein: CASSRLTRANTEAFF
CDR3 DNA: TGTGCCAGCAGCCGTTTGACCCGGGCGAACACTGAAGCTTTCTTT
J gene: TRBJ1-1
D gene: .
clone size: .
V gene: TRBV14

CDR3 protein: CASSPRTAKNYGYTF
CDR3 DNA: TGTGCCAGCAGCCCAAGGACAGCCAAAAACTATGGCTACACCTTC
J gene: TRBJ1-2
D gene: .
clone size: .
V gene: TRBV6-5

CDR3 protein: CASSFSGQGYNEQFF
CDR3 DNA: TGTGCCAGCAGTTTTTCGGGACAGGGATACAATGAGCAGTTCTTC
J gene: TRBJ2-1
D gene: TRBD1
clone size: once
V gene: TRBV28

CDR3 protein: CASSLDETQYF
CDR3 DNA: TGCGCCAGCAGCTTGGACGAGACCCAGTACTTC
J gene: TRBJ2-5
D gene: .
clone size: few
V gene: TRBV5-1

CDR3 protein: CASSFDYGYTF
CDR3 DNA: TGTGCCAGCAGCTTCGATTATGGCTACACCTTC
J gene: TRBJ1-2
D gene: .
clone size: .
V gene: TRBV5-6

CDR3 protein: CASSLLVAETQYF
CDR3 DNA: TGCGCCAGCAGCTTGTTGGTTGCCGAGACCCAGTACTTC
J gene: TRBJ2-5
D gene: .
clone size: .
V gene: TRBV5-1

CDR3 protein: CASSVEWGAGEKLFF
CDR3 DNA: TGTGCCAGCAGCGTAGAGTGGGGCGCAGGCGAAAAACTGTTTTTT
J gene: TRBJ1-4
D gene: .
clone size: .
V gene: TRBV9

CDR3 protein: CASSHGPLGEAFF
CDR3 DNA: TGTGCCAGCAGCCACGGGCCCCTTGGTGAAGCTTTCTTT
J gene: TRBJ1-1
D gene: .
clone size: .
V gene: TRBV11-3

CDR3 protein: CRAGDTYEQYF
CDR3 DNA: TGCCGGGCAGGGGATACCTACGAGCAGTACTTC
J gene: TRBJ2-7
D gene: .
clone size: .
V gene: TRBV28

CDR3 protein: CASSPSRGPDTQYF
CDR3 DNA: TGTGCCAGCTCACCATCCAGGGGCCCAGATACGCAGTATTTT
J gene: TRBJ2-3
D gene: .
clone size: .
V gene: TRBV18

CDR3 protein: CASRRVENQPQHF
CDR3 DNA: TGTGCCAGCAGGAGGGTAGAAAATCAGCCCCAGCATTTT
J gene: TRBJ1-5
D gene: .
clone size: .
V gene: TRBV2

CDR3 protein: CASSPSGMETDTQYF
CDR3 DNA: TGTGCCAGCAGCCCTAGCGGAATGGAGACAGATACGCAGTATTTT
J gene: TRBJ2-3
D gene: TRBD2
clone size: .
V gene: TRBV9

CDR3 protein: CASSLAGSGTSQETQYF
CDR3 DNA: TGCGCCAGCAGCTTGGCCGGGTCGGGAACTTCCCAAGAGACCCAGTACTTC
J gene: TRBJ2-5
D gene: .
clone size: .
V gene: TRBV5-1

CDR3 protein: CASSLDPGGTYTEQFF
CDR3 DNA: TGTGCCAGCAGCTTAGATCCTGGCGGCACCTACACTGAGCAGTTCTTC
J gene: TRBJ2-1
D gene: .
clone size: .
V gene: TRBV11-2

CDR3 protein: CASSLGQGSETQYF
CDR3 DNA: TGCGCCAGCAGCTTGGGACAGGGTTCAGAGACCCAGTACTTC
J gene: TRBJ2-5
D gene: TRBD1
clone size: .
V gene: TRBV5-1

CDR3 protein: CASSAPGLAGPGSSYNEQFF
CDR3 DNA: TGTGCCAGCAGCGCCCCAGGACTAGCGGGACCCGGAAGCTCCTACAATGAGCAGTTCTTC
J gene: TRBJ2-1
D gene: TRBD2
clone size: .
V gene: TRBV9

CDR3 protein: CASSSAGTSRNEKLFF
CDR3 DNA: TGTGCCAGCAGCTCGGCCGGGACTTCAAGAAATGAAAAACTGTTTTTT
J gene: TRBJ1-4
D gene: .
clone size: .
V gene: TRBV11-2

CDR3 protein: CASSHFGRTGELFF
CDR3 DNA: TGTGCCAGCAGTCACTTTGGCCGGACCGGGGAGCTGTTTTTT
J gene: TRBJ2-2
D gene: .
clone size: .
V gene: TRBV6-5

CDR3 protein: CASSLGVQGFGNTIYF
CDR3 DNA: TGTGCCAGCAGCTTAGGCGTACAGGGGTTCGGAAACACCATATATTTT
J gene: TRBJ1-3
D gene: TRBD1
clone size: .
V gene: TRBV7-6

CDR3 protein: CASSLGGANYGYTF
CDR3 DNA: TGTGCCAGCAGCCTTGGGGGAGCTAACTATGGCTACACCTTC
J gene: TRBJ1-2
D gene: .
clone size: .
V gene: TRBV5-4

CDR3 protein: CAWSWSGANVLTF
CDR3 DNA: TGTGCCTGGAGTTGGTCTGGGGCCAACGTCCTGACTTTC
J gene: TRBJ2-6
D gene: .
clone size: .
V gene: TRBV30

CDR3 protein: CASSLEGQMSSEAFF
CDR3 DNA: TGTGCCAGCAGCTTGGAAGGCCAAATGTCGTCTGAAGCTTTCTTT
J gene: TRBJ1-1
D gene: .
clone size: .
V gene: TRBV5-4

CDR3 protein: CASSSGTVYEQYF
CDR3 DNA: TGCGCCAGCAGCTCCGGGACAGTCTACGAGCAGTACTTC
J gene: TRBJ2-7
D gene: TRBD1
clone size: .
V gene: TRBV5-1

CDR3 protein: CSAGGSGANPRFF
CDR3 DNA: TGCAGCGCCGGGGGTAGCGGTGCCAATCCACGGTTCTTC
J gene: TRBJ2-1
D gene: .
clone size: .
V gene: TRBV29-1

CDR3 protein: CASSHEDVGRFF
CDR3 DNA: TGTGCCAGCAGCCACGAGGATGTCGGTCGGTTTTTT
J gene: TRBJ1-4
D gene: .
clone size: once
V gene: TRBV14

CDR3 protein: CASSQEGSGSYYEQYF
CDR3 DNA: TGCGCCAGCAGCCAAGAGGGTAGCGGGAGTTATTACGAGCAGTACTTC
J gene: TRBJ2-7
D gene: TRBD2
clone size: .
V gene: TRBV4-3

CDR3 protein: CATSSGPLENTGELFF
CDR3 DNA: TGTGCCACCAGCAGTGGACCGCTGGAGAACACCGGGGAGCTGTTTTTT
J gene: TRBJ2-2
D gene: .
clone size: .
V gene: TRBV15

CDR3 protein: CASSLASGIPYEQYF
CDR3 DNA: TGTGCCAGCAGCTTGGCGAGCGGTATACCCTACGAGCAGTACTTC
J gene: TRBJ2-7
D gene: .
clone size: .
V gene: TRBV5-5

CDR3 protein: CASRLPGNQPQHF
CDR3 DNA: TGTGCCAGTAGACTCCCTGGGAATCAACCCCAGCATTTT
J gene: TRBJ1-5
D gene: .
clone size: .
V gene: TRBV19

CDR3 protein: CASSPPVGYEQYF
CDR3 DNA: TGTGCCAGCTCACCACCGGTGGGTTACGAGCAGTACTTC
J gene: TRBJ2-7
D gene: .
clone size: .
V gene: TRBV18

CDR3 protein: CASSIIGEGYTF
CDR3 DNA: TGTGCCAGCAGTATCATAGGGGAAGGCTACACCTTC
J gene: TRBJ1-2
D gene: .
clone size: .
V gene: TRBV7-9

CDR3 protein: CASRKIGDRGLGYTF
CDR3 DNA: TGTGCCAGCAGAAAAATAGGGGACAGGGGGCTGGGCTACACCTTC
J gene: TRBJ1-2
D gene: TRBD1
clone size: .
V gene: TRBV6-1

CDR3 protein: CASSPLWTSGRALNEQFF
CDR3 DNA: TGTGCCAGCAGTCCACTCTGGACTAGCGGGAGGGCCCTCAATGAGCAGTTCTTC
J gene: TRBJ2-1
D gene: TRBD2
clone size: .
V gene: TRBV5-8

CDR3 protein: CASSLGSGVYGYTF
CDR3 DNA: TGTGCCAGCAGCTTAGGATCGGGGGTCTATGGCTACACCTTC
J gene: TRBJ1-2
D gene: .
clone size: .
V gene: TRBV7-2

CDR3 protein: CASSERGYGANVLTF
CDR3 DNA: TGTGCCAGCAGTGAAAGGGGTTACGGGGCCAACGTCCTGACTTTC
J gene: TRBJ2-6
D gene: .
clone size: once
V gene: TRBV25-1

CDR3 protein: CASRPRYYEQYF
CDR3 DNA: TGTGCCAGCAGACCGAGGTACTACGAGCAGTACTTC
J gene: TRBJ2-7
D gene: .
clone size: .
V gene: TRBV2

CDR3 protein: CAIGSVTSTGELFF
CDR3 DNA: TGTGCCATCGGCTCCGTGACGAGCACCGGGGAGCTGTTTTTT
J gene: TRBJ2-2
D gene: .
clone size: .
V gene: TRBV10-3

CDR3 protein: CASSTSGLAGGGGEQFF
CDR3 DNA: TGTGCCAGCAGTACGTCCGGACTAGCGGGAGGGGGTGGTGAGCAGTTCTTC
J gene: TRBJ2-1
D gene: TRBD2
clone size: .
V gene: TRBV27

CDR3 protein: CASSPPGQIYGYTF
CDR3 DNA: TGCGCCAGCAGCCCCCCGGGACAGATCTATGGCTACACCTTC
J gene: TRBJ1-2
D gene: TRBD1
clone size: .
V gene: TRBV5-1

CDR3 protein: CASSLAEVGNTIYF
CDR3 DNA: TGCGCCAGCAGCTTGGCCGAGGTTGGAAACACCATATATTTT
J gene: TRBJ1-3
D gene: .
clone size: .
V gene: TRBV5-1

CDR3 protein: CAWQQGGPEAFF
CDR3 DNA: TGTGCCTGGCAACAGGGTGGTCCTGAAGCTTTCTTT
J gene: TRBJ1-1
D gene: .
clone size: once
V gene: TRBV30

CDR3 protein: CASSQLAGANNEQFF
CDR3 DNA: TGCGCCAGCAGCCAATTAGCGGGAGCAAACAATGAGCAGTTCTTC
J gene: TRBJ2-1
D gene: TRBD2
clone size: once
V gene: TRBV4-1

CDR3 protein: CASSISGLNTGELFF
CDR3 DNA: TGTGCCAGTAGTATTAGCGGATTAAACACCGGGGAGCTGTTTTTT
J gene: TRBJ2-2
D gene: .
clone size: .
V gene: TRBV19

CDR3 protein: CASSSTTGKENTIYF
CDR3 DNA: TGTGCCAGCAGCTCTACTACAGGCAAAGAAAACACCATATATTTT
J gene: TRBJ1-3
D gene: .
clone size: .
V gene: TRBV9